The 12 T cell receptor beta chains presented below share a single source sample, sequenced in a study of blood T cell repertoires in COVID-19. Data came from immunoSEQ multiplex PCR; TCRdb stores just in-frame clones and leaves some out. Altogether under 55,000 clones are present, around nine tenths being singletons, with the ten largest covering approximately 14%. Input material: peripheral blood. Receptors were obtained from a human donor in a cohort sampled during active COVID-19.

J is TRBJ2-7 and V is TRBV7-9, with D maybe TRBD1 (6 bases). This CDR3 region has 14 residues. Germline V gene sequence: CDR1 SEHNR, CDR2 FQNEAQ (reference sequence). Trimming cost V 4 bases and J 2 bases, with 12 bases left between them. CDR3 amino acids: CASSSDRHTYEQYF. CDR3 sequence (DNA): TGTGCCAGCAGCTCAGACAGGCATACCTACGAGCAGTACTTC.

The chain joins TRBV24-1 to TRBJ2-2, with D perhaps matching TRBD2 (5 bases). The V gene's germline CDR1 is KGHDR and CDR2 SFDVKD. V was pared by 0 bases and J by 4 bases, with 11 bases between. The CDR3 runs 16 residues. The CDR3 loop is CATSDLGSAGTGELFF. The DNA for the CDR3 is TGTGCCACCAGTGATTTGGGTAGCGCGGGCACCGGGGAGCTGTTTTTT.

This chain joins TRBV4-3 and TRBJ1-1, with 8 bases lining up with TRBD1. The V segment lost 0 bases and the J segment 5 bases; nucleotides outside the gene matches: 5. The germline V gene encodes CDR1 LGHNA and CDR2 YSLEER. CDR3 length: 15 residues. CDR3 bases: TGCGCCAGCAGCCAAGAGGACAGGGATGGGACTGAAGCTTTCTTT. Translated: CASSQEDRDGTEAFF.

The CDR3: CATSREGRQGGTQYF. Written as DNA, the CDR3 is TGTGCCACCAGCAGGGAAGGCCGACAGGGGGGGACCCAGTACTTC. The rearrangement uses TRBV15 and TRBJ2-5; TRBD1 matches at 9 bases. The CDR3 runs to 15 residues. J lost 7 bases, V lost 3 bases, and 9 bases had no gene match. The germline CDR1 and CDR2 sequences are LNHNV and YYDKDF (reference sequence).

The rearrangement links TRBV7-2 to TRBJ2-5, with 7 bases fitting TRBD2. Per the germline V gene, CDR1 is SGHTA and CDR2 is FQGNSA. V lost 3 bases and J lost 5; bases outside the gene matches: 6. The length of the CDR3 is 14 residues. The CDR3 DNA follows: TGTGCCAGCAGCTTCGGGACTATTGGCGAGACCCAGTACTTC. Translated: CASSFGTIGETQYF.

The rearrangement uses TRBV19 and TRBJ2-7, with D tentatively TRBD1 (6 bases). The V and J ends lost 4 bases and 4 bases respectively, with 14 bases between them. CDR3 length equals 14 residues. CDR1 and CDR2 (germline): LNHDA, SQIVND (reference sequence). The CDR3: CASSRSTGLYEQYF. The CDR3, as DNA: TGTGCCAGTAGTAGGAGCACAGGGCTTTACGAGCAGTACTTC.

This clone occurred once. This chain connects TRBV6-5 to TRBJ1-1; D is perhaps TRBD1 (5 bases). CDR1 and CDR2 (germline): MNHEY, SVGAGI. The CDR3 runs 13 residues. Deletions cut 7 bases from V and 4 bases from J, with 13 bases between. The CDR3 spells CASIGVLVTEAFF. CDR3 nucleotide sequence: TGTGCCAGCATAGGGGTATTGGTCACTGAAGCTTTCTTT.

The chain couples TRBV7-2 to TRBJ1-2, with a possible D match to TRBD1 (5 bases). Germline V gene lookup returns CDR1 SGHTA and CDR2 FQGNSA. V lost 5 bases, J lost 6 bases, and 16 bases lay in between. The CDR3 spans 14 residues. The CDR3 nucleotides read TGTGCCAGCAGCCGCAACGGGGGAACCGATGGCTACACCTTC. Translating gives CASSRNGGTDGYTF.

This rearrangement joins TRBV19 to TRBJ1-1; no reliable D call. Germline-derived CDR1 and CDR2 are LNHDA and SQIVND (reference sequence). The CDR3 covers 12 residues. Trimming stripped 6 bases from V and 1 base from J, with 6 bases between. The CDR3 is CASSPSNTEAFF. The CDR3 DNA reads TGTGCCAGTAGCCCGTCGAACACTGAAGCTTTCTTT.

The CDR3 loop is CASSLIRGGAYNEQFF. The DNA for the CDR3 is TGTGCCAGCAGCTTAATCCGCGGGGGGGCCTACAATGAGCAGTTCTTC. The chain uses TRBV11-2 and TRBJ2-1, with 9 bases matching TRBD2. Germline V lookup: CDR1 SGHAT, CDR2 FQNNGV. J lost 2 bases, V lost 2 bases, and 4 bases had no gene match. This CDR3 region has 16 residues.

The V gene is TRBV5-8, the J gene TRBJ2-7; D may be TRBD2 (6 bases). CDR1 SGHTS and CDR2 YDEGEE come from the germline V gene. The V and J ends lost 4 bases and 9 bases respectively, with 17 bases between them. CDR3 length: 13 amino acids. CDR3 amino acids: CASSRRRGEVQYF. The CDR3 DNA follows: TGTGCCAGCAGCCGTCGGAGGGGTGAGGTGCAGTACTTC.

CDR3 coding DNA: TGTGCCAGCCGATTGACTAGCGGGGGGCCGGGTGAGCAGTTCTTC. This encodes CASRLTSGGPGEQFF. J is TRBJ2-1 and V is TRBV6-5; 13 positions match TRBD2. The CDR3 extends over 15 amino acids. V lost 8 bases and J lost 9; bases outside the gene matches: 10. Germline V gene sequence: CDR1 MNHEY, CDR2 SVGAGI.